This T cell receptor beta chain was documented in a study of CD8 T cells in ankylosing spondylitis. Findings and limits, study-wide: Significant enrichment of disease-linked clones was reportedly seen in matched ankylosing spondylitis synovial fluid. Ankylosing spondylitis blood appeared to carry a characteristic TCR beta motif of 7 or 8 highly homologous variants. CD8+ disease-linked clones were present at relatively low frequencies in blood.

TCRdb reprocessed the 5' RACE reads via MiXCR and lists one record per CDR3 protein. The data hold 340,000 or so distinct CDR3 sequences, with over 12% observed a single time. This clonotype was seen a few times. Its matching antigen is unknown. J was trimmed by 5 bases and V by 0 bases; bases with no gene match: 5. CDR3 length: 14 residues. Germline V gene lookup returns CDR1 DFQATT and CDR2 SNEGSKA (reference sequence). The specimen sequenced was blood, either unsorted or a sorted T cell fraction (not recorded which). The V and J genes are TRBV20-1 and TRBJ2-5; 8 bases agree with TRBD2. This receptor was taken from a male donor with ankylosing spondylitis or in good health (not recorded which). The CDR3 DNA follows: TGCAGTGCTAGAGACGGGGGCGGGAGGGAGACCCAGTACTTC. It translates to CSARDGGGRETQYF.